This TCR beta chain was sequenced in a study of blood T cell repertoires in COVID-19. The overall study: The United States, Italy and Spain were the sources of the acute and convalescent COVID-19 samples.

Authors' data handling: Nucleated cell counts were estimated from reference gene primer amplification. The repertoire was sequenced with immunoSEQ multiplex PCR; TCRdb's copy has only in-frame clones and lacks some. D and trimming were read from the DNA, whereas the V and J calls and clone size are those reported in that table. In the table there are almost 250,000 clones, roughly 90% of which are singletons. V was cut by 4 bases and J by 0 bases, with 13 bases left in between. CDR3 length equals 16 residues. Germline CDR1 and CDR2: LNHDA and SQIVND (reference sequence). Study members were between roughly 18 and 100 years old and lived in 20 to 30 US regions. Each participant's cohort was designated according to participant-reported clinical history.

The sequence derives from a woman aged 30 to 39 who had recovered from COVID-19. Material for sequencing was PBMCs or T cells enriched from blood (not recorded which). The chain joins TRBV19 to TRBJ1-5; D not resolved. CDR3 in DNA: TGTGCCAGTAGTAGCTACGATTGGGCTAGCAATCAGCCCCAGCATTTT. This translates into CASSSYDWASNQPQHF.